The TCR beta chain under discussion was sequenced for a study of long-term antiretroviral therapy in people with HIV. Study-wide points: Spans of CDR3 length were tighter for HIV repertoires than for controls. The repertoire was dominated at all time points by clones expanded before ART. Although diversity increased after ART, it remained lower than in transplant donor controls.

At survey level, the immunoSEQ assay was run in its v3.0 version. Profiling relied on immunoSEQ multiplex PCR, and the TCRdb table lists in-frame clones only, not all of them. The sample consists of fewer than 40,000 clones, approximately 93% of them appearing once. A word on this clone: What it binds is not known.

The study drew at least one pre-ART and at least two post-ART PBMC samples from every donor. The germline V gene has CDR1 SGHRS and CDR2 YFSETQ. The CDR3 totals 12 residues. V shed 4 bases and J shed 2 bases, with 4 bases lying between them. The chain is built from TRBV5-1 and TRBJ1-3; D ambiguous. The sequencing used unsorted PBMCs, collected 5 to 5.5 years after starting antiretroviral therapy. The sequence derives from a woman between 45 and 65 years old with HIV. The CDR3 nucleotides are TGCGCCAGCAGCCCGCCTGGAAACACCATATATTTT. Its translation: CASSPPGNTIYF.